Presented here are 27 T cell receptor beta chains from one specimen sequenced in a study of blood T cell repertoires in COVID-19. TCRdb keeps only in-frame clones here, not all; method: immunoSEQ multiplex PCR. The table shows approximately 200,000 clones, with 75% to 90% occurring only once. The sample comprised peripheral blood. The receptors stem from a human donor in a cohort sampled during active COVID-19.

A few counts support this clone. V usage is TRBV6-5 and J usage is TRBJ2-3; the match to TRBD2 covers 8 bases. With 2 bases clipped from V and 6 bases from J, the junction kept 10 bases outside the gene matches. This CDR3 is built from 16 residues. CDR1 MNHEY and CDR2 SVGAGI come from the germline V gene. In DNA, the CDR3 is TGTGCCAGCAGTTACCCTATTGGGACTAGGACGGATACGCAGTATTTT. Its protein is CASSYPIGTRTDTQYF.

This chain connects TRBV28 to TRBJ2-1; 7 bases match TRBD2. Germline V gives CDR1 MDHEN, CDR2 SYDVKM. The CDR3 loop spans 17 amino acids. V was pared by 5 bases and J by 5 bases, with 15 bases of the junction left unmatched. CDR3: CASSTVNGASGDNEQFF. CDR3 DNA sequence: TGTGCCAGCAGTACTGTAAACGGGGCTAGCGGAGACAATGAGCAGTTCTTC. Filled out from reference TRBV28 and TRBJ2-1, the complete variable domain reads DVKVTQSSRYLVKRTGEKVFLECVQDMDHENMFWYRQDPGLGLRLIYFSYDVKMKEKGDIPEGYSVSREKKERFSLILESASTNQTSMYLCASSTVNGASGDNEQFFGPGTRLTVL.

CDR3 region: CASSTRTGGTGELFF. DNA of the CDR3: TGCGCCAGCAGCACCCGGACAGGGGGCACCGGGGAGCTGTTTTTT. The chain combines TRBV4-3 with TRBJ2-2; TRBD1 matches 10 bases. This CDR3 comprises 15 residues. Germline trimming cut 5 bases from V and 4 bases from J; bases unmatched to any gene: 4. CDR1 and CDR2 (germline): LGHNA, YSLEER.

The chain is built from TRBV18 and TRBJ1-5; TRBD1 might be the D (5 bases). The CDR3 is 15 amino acids. Trimming stripped 3 bases from V and 3 bases from J, with 12 bases between. The germline CDR1 and CDR2 sequences are KGHSH and LQKENI. CDR3 loop: CASSPGQGYNQPQHF. The CDR3 DNA sequence: TGTGCCAGCTCACCGGGGCAGGGCTACAATCAGCCCCAGCATTTT. Full variable domain (rest looked up from reference TRBV18 and TRBJ1-5): NAGVMQNPRHLVRRRGQEARLRCSPMKGHSHVYWYRQLPEEGLKFMVYLQKENIIDESGMPKERFSAEFPKEGPSILRIQQVVRGDSAAYFCASSPGQGYNQPQHFGDGTRLSIL.

This sequence joins TRBV30 and TRBJ2-2; possibly TRBD1 for D (6 bases). From germline, CDR1 is GTSNPN and CDR2 SVGIG (reference sequence). CDR3 length equals 15 residues. Trimming shortened V by 2 bases and J by 3 bases, and 13 bases separated the two germline ends. CDR3 DNA sequence: TGTGCCTGGAGTCGAGCCCAGGGGTACACCGGGGAGCTGTTTTTT. This codes for CAWSRAQGYTGELFF.

V gene TRBV5-4 combines with J gene TRBJ2-7; 8 bases are a match to TRBD2. V trimming: 0 bases; J trimming: 3 bases; junction bases outside the gene matches: 5. The CDR3 runs to 15 residues. Germline-derived CDR1 and CDR2 are SGHNT and YYREEE (reference sequence). The CDR3 protein is CASSLGLASHYEQYF. The CDR3 nucleotides are TGTGCCAGCAGCTTGGGACTAGCGAGTCACTACGAGCAGTACTTC.

The genes are TRBV30 and TRBJ2-1; D not resolved. The CDR3 covers 12 residues. Germline V CDR1 and CDR2: GTSNPN, SVGIG (reference sequence). The V gene lost 0 bases and the J gene lost 6 bases, with 6 bases spanning the gap. The CDR3 protein is CAWSVLFNEQFF. CDR3 bases: TGTGCCTGGAGTGTATTATTCAATGAGCAGTTCTTC.

The chain uses TRBV7-3 and TRBJ1-1, with a possible D match to TRBD1 (5 bases). The CDR3 runs 13 residues. CDR1 is SGHTA, CDR2 FQGTGA, per germline. V was clipped by 5 bases and J by 4 bases, with 11 bases between them. CDR3: CASSPGRATEAFF. For the CDR3, the DNA is TGTGCCAGCAGCCCAGGGAGGGCCACTGAAGCTTTCTTT.

The rearrangement joins TRBV6-2 or TRBV6-3 to TRBJ2-7, with 11 bases matching TRBD2. The CDR3 length is 15 residues. Per germline, CDR1 MNHEY and CDR2 SVGEGT. The V segment lost 4 bases and the J segment 5 bases; nucleotides outside the gene matches: 7. The DNA of the CDR3 is TGTGCCAGCAGTTCTACTAGCGGGAGTCCAGACGAGCAGTACTTC. Translation: CASSSTSGSPDEQYF.

The J gene is TRBJ1-5, the V gene TRBV7-2, with 9 bases matching TRBD1. The CDR3 length is 17 residues. Losses at the gene ends were 5 bases for V and 6 bases for J; bases not matched to a gene: 14. Germline V gene data show CDR1 as SGHTA and CDR2 as FQGNSA. The DNA for the CDR3 is TGTGCCAGCAGCCCGGAAACAGGACAGGGGAGTCGTCAGCCCCAGCATTTT. Its protein is CASSPETGQGSRQPQHF.

This clone was counted between two and nine times. V gene TRBV3-1 (or the pseudogene TRBV3-2) combines with J gene TRBJ2-7; no clear D gene. CDR1 and CDR2 from the germline V gene are LGHDT and YNNKEL (reference sequence). The CDR3 spans 14 residues. The V end lost 4 bases, the J end lost 6 bases, and 16 bases lay between the germline ends. DNA of the CDR3: TGTGCCAGCAGCCCTTTTCAAAGTTTCAGCGAGCAGTACTTC. Its translation is CASSPFQSFSEQYF.

This chain joins TRBV6-1 and TRBJ1-6; D unresolved. The germline V and J ends were trimmed by 3 bases and 5 bases, with 14 bases remaining between them. Germline values: CDR1 MNHNS, CDR2 SASEGT. The CDR3 has 16 residues. The CDR3: CASSDMNHGNNSPLHF. CDR3 nucleotide sequence: TGTGCCAGCAGTGATATGAACCACGGGAATAATTCACCCCTCCACTTT.

The chain has TRBV5-6 and TRBJ2-7, with D possibly TRBD2 on 5 matching bases. There are 12 residues in the CDR3. Trimming shortened V by 3 bases and J by 4 bases, and 8 bases separated the two germline ends. CDR1 SGHDT and CDR2 YYEEEE come from the germline V gene. The CDR3 sequence: CASSSRGYEQYF. CDR3 DNA sequence: TGTGCCAGCAGCTCCCGGGGTTACGAGCAGTACTTC.

This clone was seen just once. The CDR3 reads CASSLNGQTNEKLFF. The CDR3 nucleotides read TGTGCCAGCAGCTTAAACGGACAAACTAATGAAAAACTGTTTTTT. V is TRBV7-2 and J is TRBJ1-4; TRBD1 might be the D (5 bases). V shed 2 bases and J shed 1 base, with 8 bases lying between them. The CDR3 sequence is 15 residues long. Germline lookup yields CDR1 SGHTA and CDR2 FQGNSA.

This chain joins TRBV7-3 and TRBJ1-1; 8 nucleotides agree with TRBD1. CDR3 length: 14 residues. CDR1 SGHTA and CDR2 FQGTGA come from the germline V gene. The V gene end was trimmed by 4 bases and the J gene end by 3 bases; junction bases not matched to a gene: 4. The CDR3 sequence: CASSSQGVDTEAFF. The CDR3 coding sequence is TGTGCCAGCAGCTCACAGGGGGTGGACACTGAAGCTTTCTTT.

V is TRBV27 and J is TRBJ1-2, with no clear D. Per germline, CDR1 MNHEY and CDR2 SMNVEV (reference sequence). The V end lost 3 bases, the J end lost 5 bases, and 10 bases lay between the germline ends. This CDR3 spans 13 amino acids. The CDR3 DNA sequence: TGTGCCAGCAGTTTGTCGTGGCAATATGGCTACACCTTC. Its protein is CASSLSWQYGYTF.

This clone was detected only once. The rearrangement joins TRBV28 to TRBJ1-1; perhaps TRBD1 as D (5 bases). Germline V CDR1 and CDR2: MDHEN, SYDVKM. The CDR3 runs 14 residues. V dropped 1 base and J dropped 1 base, with 7 bases sitting between them. The CDR3 here is CASSLYQGNTEAFF. CDR3 coding DNA: TGTGCCAGCAGTTTATATCAGGGGAACACTGAAGCTTTCTTT.

The chain carries TRBV21-1 and TRBJ2-7; TRBD2, as called in the table, went unchecked against the DNA. TRBV21-1 is noted as a pseudogene. This CDR3 spans 16 amino acids. The CDR3 protein is CASSKETTRDPYEQYF. Here the CDR3 DNA reads TGTGCCAGCAGCAAAGAGACTACCCGAGACCCCTACGAGCAGTACTTC.

The chain couples TRBV5-1 to TRBJ2-1; the match to TRBD1 covers 8 bases. This CDR3 contains 16 residues. V was clipped by 0 bases and J by 7 bases; unmatched bases: 9. In germline, CDR1 is SGHRS, CDR2 YFSETQ. The chain's CDR3 is CASSLVSGRGRNEQFF. CDR3 nucleotide sequence: TGCGCCAGCAGCTTGGTTAGCGGCAGGGGGCGGAATGAGCAGTTCTTC.

V gene TRBV12-3 or TRBV12-4 combines with J gene TRBJ2-7; D is ambiguous. The V gene lost 3 bases and the J gene lost 3 bases, with 9 bases spanning the gap. This CDR3 comprises 13 residues. CDR3 residues: CASSFAVYYEQYF. CDR3 nucleotides: TGTGCCAGCAGTTTCGCAGTATACTACGAGCAGTACTTC.

This clone was picked up a small number of times. This chain joins TRBV10-3 and TRBJ2-7, with 8 bases matching TRBD2. Germline V lookup: CDR1 ENHRY, CDR2 SYGVKD. The CDR3 is 14 amino acids. With V trimmed by 0 bases and J by 5 bases, 3 bases remained unmatched. CDR3 region: CAISESGRADEQYF. CDR3 sequence (DNA): TGTGCCATCAGTGAGTCCGGGAGGGCCGACGAGCAGTACTTC.

The chain uses TRBV5-4 and TRBJ2-7, with TRBD1 identical over 7 bases. The CDR3 runs 13 residues. CDR1 SGHNT and CDR2 YYREEE come from the germline V gene (reference sequence). V shed 4 bases, J shed 4 bases, and the junction held 5 bases outside the gene matches. The CDR3, as DNA: TGTGCCAGCAGCCTCGGGACAGAATACGAGCAGTACTTC. Encoded protein: CASSLGTEYEQYF.

The table lists this clone with a count of one. The gene calls are TRBV21-1 and TRBJ2-2; the D call in the table, TRBD2, was not verified against the DNA. TRBV21-1 is a documented pseudogene. This CDR3 has 19 residues. The CDR3 reads CASSKVAPVRGANTGELFF. The DNA for the CDR3 is TGTGCCAGCAGCAAAGTTGCGCCGGTTCGGGGAGCGAACACCGGGGAGCTGTTTTTT.

The V call is TRBV7-3, the J call TRBJ2-2, with D uncertain. V was shortened by 1 base and J by 2 bases, with 5 bases between the two germline ends. This CDR3 has 14 amino acids. The V gene's germline CDR1 is SGHTA and CDR2 FQGTGA. In DNA form, the CDR3 reads TGTGCCAGCAGCTTAAATCCTAACACCGGGGAGCTGTTTTTT. Its translation is CASSLNPNTGELFF.

This clone was recorded once. The chain recombines TRBV28 with TRBJ2-5; 13 nucleotides align to TRBD2. The CDR3 length is 16 residues. Germline CDR1 MDHEN, CDR2 SYDVKM. Losses at the gene ends were 5 bases for V and 4 bases for J; bases not matched to a gene: 7. The chain's CDR3 is CASSPGLAGRRETQYF. The CDR3 coding sequence is TGTGCCAGCAGTCCGGGACTAGCGGGAAGACGAGAGACCCAGTACTTC.

The chain couples TRBV29-1 to TRBJ2-7; 7 nucleotides line up with TRBD2. The V segment lost 7 bases and the J segment 5 bases; nucleotides outside the gene matches: 14. Looked up from germline, CDR1 is SQVTM and CDR2 is ANQGSEA. The CDR3 is 14 residues long. The CDR3 sequence is CSATRKLGGNEQYF. The CDR3 nucleotides read TGCAGCGCAACTAGGAAACTGGGGGGGAACGAGCAGTACTTC.

This clone was seen a few times. The gene calls are TRBV5-1 and TRBJ1-6, with D possibly being TRBD1 (6 bases). Trimming removed 4 bases at V and 7 bases at J, with 18 bases between. The CDR3 is 16 residues long. CDR1 and CDR2 from the germline V gene are SGHRS and YFSETQ. CDR3 loop: CASSLGARVRNSPLHF. The CDR3 nucleotides are TGCGCCAGCAGCCTGGGGGCGAGGGTGAGAAATTCACCCCTCCACTTT.